One sample yielded the 9 T cell receptor beta chains listed below, sequenced in a study of blood T cell repertoires in COVID-19. Libraries were prepared by immunoSEQ multiplex PCR; TCRdb keeps only in-frame clonotypes and omits some of them. The table has about 200,000 clones, around four fifths seen once. Material for sequencing was peripheral blood. Receptors originate from a man aged 55 to 70 with COVID-19, enrolled during active disease.

This clone has a handful of counts. This chain links TRBV4-1 with TRBJ1-2; 7 nucleotides agree with TRBD1. V lost 1 base and J lost 4; bases outside the gene matches: 6. The CDR3 extends over 15 amino acids. Germline V gene lookup returns CDR1 MGHRA and CDR2 YSYEKL. DNA for the CDR3: TGCGCCAGCAGCCAAGGGCAGGGGGGAGCCTATGGCTACACCTTC. It translates to CASSQGQGGAYGYTF.

The chain joins TRBV5-4 to TRBJ2-2; TRBD1 agrees at 8 bases. Germline assignment: CDR1 SGHNT and CDR2 YYREEE (reference sequence). This CDR3 is built from 16 residues. Trimming removed 1 base from V and 4 bases from J; junction bases left unmatched: 6. The CDR3 DNA follows: TGTGCCAGCAGCTTGCTCGGGCAGGGGGCCACCGGGGAGCTGTTTTTT. Its protein product is CASSLLGQGATGELFF.

A single count supports this clone. This sequence joins TRBV11-2 and TRBJ2-5, with TRBD1 matching over 7 bases. This CDR3 is 13 amino acids long. V was pared by 5 bases and J by 7 bases, with 7 bases of the junction left unmatched. CDR1 and CDR2 (germline): SGHAT, FQNNGV. The DNA for the CDR3 is TGTGCCAGCAGCCCCGACAGGGAAAGGACCCAGTACTTC. Translating it yields CASSPDRERTQYF.

The chain combines TRBV6-5 with TRBJ2-1; the match to TRBD2 covers 11 bases. CDR3 length: 13 residues. The V gene end was trimmed by 8 bases and the J gene end by 5 bases; junction bases not matched to a gene: 2. The germline V gene encodes CDR1 MNHEY and CDR2 SVGAGI. In DNA, the CDR3 is TGTGCCAGCTCGGGACTAGCGGACAATGAGCAGTTCTTC. Its protein is CASSGLADNEQFF.

The rearrangement joins TRBV9 to TRBJ1-2; no clear D. This CDR3 is 11 amino acids long. Germline V gene sequence: CDR1 SGDLS, CDR2 YYNGEE. V was cut by 0 bases and J by 8 bases, with 5 bases left in between. CDR3 region: CASSVESGYTF. The CDR3 nucleotides are TGTGCCAGCAGCGTAGAGAGCGGCTACACCTTC.

This chain connects TRBV6-6 to TRBJ2-3, with 10 positions matching TRBD2. The CDR3 covers 15 residues. Germline CDR1 reads MNHNY; CDR2 reads SVGAGI (reference sequence). With 6 bases clipped from V and 1 base from J, the junction kept 4 bases outside the gene matches. The CDR3 protein is CASRPLAGGTDTQYF. The DNA for the CDR3 is TGTGCCAGCAGACCCCTAGCGGGAGGCACAGATACGCAGTATTTT.

The CDR3 DNA sequence: TGTGCCACCAGTGATACATCCGGGACAGGCCAATCGGAGCAGTACTTC. Encoded protein: CATSDTSGTGQSEQYF. The chain links TRBV24-1 to TRBJ2-7; 8 bases line up with TRBD1. The V and J ends lost 3 bases and 7 bases, in that order; junction bases with no gene match: 13. The V gene's germline CDR1 is KGHDR and CDR2 SFDVKD. There are 16 residues in the CDR3.

This rearrangement joins TRBV28 to TRBJ1-1, with TRBD1 identical over 7 bases. Germline CDR1 is MDHEN and CDR2 is SYDVKM. CDR3 size: 13 residues. V shed 4 bases and J 5 bases; nucleotides not matched to a gene: 4. CDR3 region: CASSSGQLTEAFF. The DNA for the CDR3 is TGTGCCAGCAGTTCGGGACAGTTAACTGAAGCTTTCTTT.

In nucleotides, the CDR3 is TGTGCCAGCAGTTCCTACAGGGGGCGATACGAGCAGTACTTC. Translation: CASSSYRGRYEQYF. This rearrangement joins TRBV6-2 or TRBV6-3 to TRBJ2-7, with 9 bases identical to TRBD1. CDR1 MNHEY and CDR2 SVGEGT come from the germline V gene. The CDR3 is 14 residues long. With V trimmed by 4 bases and J by 4 bases, 5 bases remained unmatched.